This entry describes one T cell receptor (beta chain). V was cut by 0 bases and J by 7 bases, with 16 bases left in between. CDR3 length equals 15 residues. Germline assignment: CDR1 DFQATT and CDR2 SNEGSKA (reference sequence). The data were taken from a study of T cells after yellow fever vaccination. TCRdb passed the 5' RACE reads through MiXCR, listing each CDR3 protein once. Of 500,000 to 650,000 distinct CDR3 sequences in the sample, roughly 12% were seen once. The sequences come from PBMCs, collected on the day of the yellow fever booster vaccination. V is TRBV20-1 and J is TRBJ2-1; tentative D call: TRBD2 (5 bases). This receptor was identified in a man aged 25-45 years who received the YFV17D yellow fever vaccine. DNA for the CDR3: TGCAGTGCTAGAGATTGGGAGAGGGTTGGTAATGAGCAGTTCTTC. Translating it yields CSARDWERVGNEQFF.